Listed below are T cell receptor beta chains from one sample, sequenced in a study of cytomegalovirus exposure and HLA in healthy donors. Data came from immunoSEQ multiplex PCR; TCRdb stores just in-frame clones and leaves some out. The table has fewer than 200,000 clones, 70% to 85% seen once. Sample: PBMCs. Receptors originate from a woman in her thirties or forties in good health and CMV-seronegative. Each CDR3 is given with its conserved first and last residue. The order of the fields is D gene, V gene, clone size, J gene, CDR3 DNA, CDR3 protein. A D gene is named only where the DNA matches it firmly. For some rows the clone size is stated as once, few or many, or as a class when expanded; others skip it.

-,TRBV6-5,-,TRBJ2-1,TGTGCCAGCAGTTACTCGACAGTGCCGGGGGATGAGCAGTTCTTC,CASSYSTVPGDEQFF
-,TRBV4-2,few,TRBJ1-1,TGTGCCAGCAGACGGGGGGCCCCATTTGGGACTGAAGCTTTCTTT,CASRRGAPFGTEAFF
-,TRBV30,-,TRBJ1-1,TGTGCCTCCACGACAGGACTTTTGAACACTGAAGCTTTCTTT,CASTTGLLNTEAFF
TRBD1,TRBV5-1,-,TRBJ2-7,TGCGCCAGCAGCTTGGGCTCCGGGACAGGGCTTCACGAGCAGTACTTC,CASSLGSGTGLHEQYF
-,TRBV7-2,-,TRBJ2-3,TGTGCCAGCAGCCTAGACCCAGGACTGCGAGGCCGCACAGATACGCAGTATTTT,CASSLDPGLRGRTDTQYF
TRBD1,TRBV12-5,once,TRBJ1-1,TGTGCTAGTGGCTGGACAGGGGACACTGAAGCTTTCTTT,CASGWTGDTEAFF
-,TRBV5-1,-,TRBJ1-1,TGCGCCAGCAGCTTGACGAGCGGCATGAACACTGAAGCTTTCTTT,CASSLTSGMNTEAFF
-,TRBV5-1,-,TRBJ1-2,TGCGCCAGCAGCGCACCGGGACACCCTAACTATGGCTACCCCTTC,CASSAPGHPNYGYPF
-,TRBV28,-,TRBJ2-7,TGTGCCAGCAGTCCACCGGGACACGACGAGCAGTACTTC,CASSPPGHDEQYF
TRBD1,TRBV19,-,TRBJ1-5,TGTGCCAGTAGTCACGGACAGGGGGACCCCGGCAATCAGCCCCAGCATTTT,CASSHGQGDPGNQPQHF
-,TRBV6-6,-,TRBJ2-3,TGTGCCAGCAGTTTCGACAGGTCCACAGATACGCAGTATTTT,CASSFDRSTDTQYF
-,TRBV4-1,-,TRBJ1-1,TGCGCCAGTAAAGGGCAGGGCAACACTGAAGCTTTCTTT,CASKGQGNTEAFF
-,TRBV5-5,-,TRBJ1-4,TGTGCCAGCAGCTTGGAGGCGGACAGTAATGAAAAACTGTTTTTT,CASSLEADSNEKLFF
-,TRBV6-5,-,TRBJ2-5,TGTGCCAGCAACCCAGGTAGCGGCCAAGAGACCCAGTACTTC,CASNPGSGQETQYF
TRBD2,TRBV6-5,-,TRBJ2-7,TGTGCCAGCAGTTACTCGATAGCGGGAGGGAGAAACGAGCAGTACTTC,CASSYSIAGGRNEQYF
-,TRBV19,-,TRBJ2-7,TGTGCCAGTAGTATTGCAGGGTACTACGAGCAGTACTTC,CASSIAGYYEQYF
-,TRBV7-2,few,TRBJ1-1,TGTGCCTCCCGACCTCGGAGCACTGAAGCTTTCTTT,CASRPRSTEAFF
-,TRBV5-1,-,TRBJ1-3,TGCGCCAGCAGTTGGGAGTCCGGAAACACCATATATTTT,CASSWESGNTIYF
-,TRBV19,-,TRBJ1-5,TGTGCCTCGAGTCTATGGAGCAATCAGCCCCAGCATTTT,CASSLWSNQPQHF
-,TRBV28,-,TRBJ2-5,TGTGCCAGCAGTAGGGGGAGGGCCCAAGAGACCCAGTACTTC,CASSRGRAQETQYF
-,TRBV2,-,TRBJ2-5,TGTGCCAGCAACCAGGGTTTAGAGACCCAGTACTTC,CASNQGLETQYF
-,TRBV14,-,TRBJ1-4,TGTGCCAGCAGCCAATGGGAGCCAGGCGATGAAAAACTGTTTTTT,CASSQWEPGDEKLFF
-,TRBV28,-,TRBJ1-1,TGTGCCAGCACCTACGGGGGAAGAAACACTGAAGCTTTCTTT,CASTYGGRNTEAFF
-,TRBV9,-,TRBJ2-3,TGTGCCAGCTCCCATTCAGGGGAGCGGGGCACGGTTACGCAGTATTTT,CASSHSGERGTVTQYF
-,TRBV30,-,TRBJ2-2,-,CAWRAGPGSCFF
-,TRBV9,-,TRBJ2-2,TGTGCCGGCAGCGTAGGAGGGGGCAGCACCGGGGAGCTGTTTTTT,CAGSVGGGSTGELFF
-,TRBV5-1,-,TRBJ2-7,TGCGCCAGCAGCATGGTGGCTAGCAGTTACGAGCAGTACTTC,CASSMVASSYEQYF
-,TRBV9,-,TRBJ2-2,TGTGCCAGCAGCGTGACAGGGAACACCGGGGAGCTGTTTTTT,CASSVTGNTGELFF
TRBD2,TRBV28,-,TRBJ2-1,TGTGCCAGCAGTTTTTTAGGCGGGAGGGGGAACAATGAGCAGTTCTTC,CASSFLGGRGNNEQFF
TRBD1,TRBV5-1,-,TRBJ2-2,TGCGCCAGCAGCCCCGCCGGGACAGGGTCTAACACCGGGGAGCTGTTTTTT,CASSPAGTGSNTGELFF
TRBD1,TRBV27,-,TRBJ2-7,TGTGCCAGCAGTCCTATGGGACAGGGGGCGGCTAGGCAGTACTTC,CASSPMGQGAARQYF
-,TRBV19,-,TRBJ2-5,TGTGCCAGTAGTATTTTCCAGGGGAGCGAGACCCAGTACTTC,CASSIFQGSETQYF
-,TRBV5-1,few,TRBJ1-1,TGCGCCAGCAGCTTGTCGGGACAATTTGAAGCTTTCTTT,CASSLSGQFEAFF
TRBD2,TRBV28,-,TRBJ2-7,TGTGCCAGCAGCGCACTAGCGGGAGGAGGGACCTACGAGCAGTACTTC,CASSALAGGGTYEQYF
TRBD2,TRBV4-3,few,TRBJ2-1,TGCGCCAGCAGCCAAGACAGCGGGAGTACCTACAATGAGCAGTTCTTC,CASSQDSGSTYNEQFF
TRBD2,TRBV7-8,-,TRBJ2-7,TGTGCCAGCAGCTTAGCGCTAGCGGAGAGCTCCTACGAGCAGTACTTC,CASSLALAESSYEQYF
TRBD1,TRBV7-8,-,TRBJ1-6,TGTGCCAGCAGCCCCCGACAGGGGGCGCGGGGGTCACCCCTCCACTTT,CASSPRQGARGSPLHF
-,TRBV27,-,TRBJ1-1,TGTGCCAGCAGTTGGGAGGGGAACACTGAAGCTTTCTTT,CASSWEGNTEAFF
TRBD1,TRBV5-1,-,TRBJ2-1,TGCGCCAGCAGCTTTACAGGGGGGAATGAGCAGTTCTTC,CASSFTGGNEQFF
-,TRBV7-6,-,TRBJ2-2,TGTGCCAGCAGCTTAGGGCAGGGGACCACCGGGGAGCTGTTTTTT,CASSLGQGTTGELFF
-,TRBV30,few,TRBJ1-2,TGTGCCTGGAGTTCTACCCCTCAGGGTGGCTACACCTTC,CAWSSTPQGGYTF
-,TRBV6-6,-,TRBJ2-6,TGTGCCAGCAGCTTTGGACACCTCTCTGGGGCCAACGTCCTGACTTTC,CASSFGHLSGANVLTF
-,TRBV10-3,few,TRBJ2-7,TGTGCCATCAGAGGGAGACTCTCCTACGAGCAGTACTTC,CAIRGRLSYEQYF
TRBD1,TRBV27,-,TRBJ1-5,TGTGCCAGCAGTACCAGGGGACAGGGGGCACTGCCCCAGCATTTT,CASSTRGQGALPQHF
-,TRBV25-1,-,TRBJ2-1,TGTGCCAGCAGTGAGATCAGGGATCCCAAGCAGTTCTTC,CASSEIRDPKQFF
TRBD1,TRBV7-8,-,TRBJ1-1,TGTGCCAGCAGCTTAGCGCTCGGACAGGGAGCCACTGAAGCTTTCTTT,CASSLALGQGATEAFF
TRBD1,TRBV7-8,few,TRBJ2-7,TGTGCCAGCAGCTTAGGTGGGACAGCTCCCCCCTCCTACGAGCAGTACTTC,CASSLGGTAPPSYEQYF
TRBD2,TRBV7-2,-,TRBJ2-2,TGTGCCAGCAGCTTAATTCCAGCGGGACTCACCGGGGAGCTGTTTTTT,CASSLIPAGLTGELFF
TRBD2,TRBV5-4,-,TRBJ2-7,TGTGCCAGCAGCTTGACTAGCGGGGGGATTTACGAGCAGTACTTC,CASSLTSGGIYEQYF
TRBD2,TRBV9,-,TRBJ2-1,TGTGCCAGCACAGGGACTAGCGGGAGCGATGAGCAGTTCTTC,CASTGTSGSDEQFF
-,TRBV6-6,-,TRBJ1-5,TGTGCCAGCAGCCGAGGATTCCAGCCCCAGCATTTT,CASSRGFQPQHF
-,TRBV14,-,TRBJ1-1,TGTGCCACTCAACGGGGGTGGGACACTGAAGCTTTCTTT,CATQRGWDTEAFF
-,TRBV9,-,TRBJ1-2,TGTGCCAGCAGCGTCGCCCGGGGGGACGGCTACACCTTC,CASSVARGDGYTF
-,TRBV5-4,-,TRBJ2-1,TGTGCCAGCAGCCCGGAGGCGAGTTACAATGAGCAGTTCTTC,CASSPEASYNEQFF
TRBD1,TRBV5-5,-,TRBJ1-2,TGTGCCAGCAGCGAAAGGAGGGGGCACACCTATGGCTACACCTTC,CASSERRGHTYGYTF